This T cell receptor beta chain was identified during a study of OX40 agonist ivuxolimab in advanced cancers. Sequencing was performed with immunoSEQ multiplex PCR; in TCRdb, only in-frame clones are kept and a portion is missing. This repertoire shows tens of thousands of clones, about 85% found once; its top ten account for under 7%. Germline CDR1 and CDR2: WSHSY and SAAADI. V was pared by 11 bases and J by 6 bases, with 17 bases between. The CDR3 covers 13 residues. The specimen was CD4+ or CD8+ T cells sorted from blood, collected in a trial of the OX40 agonist ivuxolimab. The rearrangement joins TRBV10-2 to TRBJ2-1; no reliable D call. The origin of this receptor is an adult with an advanced solid tumor such as melanoma, head and neck, liver or kidney cancer. The CDR3 DNA follows: TGCGCCCACGCCCCAGGTCCCTCCAATGAGCAGTTCTTC. Protein product: CAHAPGPSNEQFF.